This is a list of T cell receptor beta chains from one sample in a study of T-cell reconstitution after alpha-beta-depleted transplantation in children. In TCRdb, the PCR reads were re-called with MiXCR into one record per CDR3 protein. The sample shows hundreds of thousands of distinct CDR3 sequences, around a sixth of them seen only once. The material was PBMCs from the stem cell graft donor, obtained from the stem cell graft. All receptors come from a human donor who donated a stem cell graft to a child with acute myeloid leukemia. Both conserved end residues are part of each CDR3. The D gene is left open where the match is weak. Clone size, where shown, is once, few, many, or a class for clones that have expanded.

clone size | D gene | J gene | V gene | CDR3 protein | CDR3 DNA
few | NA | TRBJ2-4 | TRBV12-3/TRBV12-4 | CASSARARAKNIQYF | TGTGCCAGCAGTGCCAGGGCCCGAGCCAAAAACATTCAGTACTTC
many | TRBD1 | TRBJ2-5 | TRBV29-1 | CSADRDRGHETQYF | TGCAGCGCCGATCGGGACAGGGGGCATGAGACCCAGTACTTC
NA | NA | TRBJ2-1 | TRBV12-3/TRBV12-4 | CASSSSLYNEQFF | NA
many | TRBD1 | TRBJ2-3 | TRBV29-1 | CSADRGTDTQYF | TGCAGCGCGGACAGGGGCACAGATACGCAGTATTTT
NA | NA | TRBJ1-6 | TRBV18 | CASSPRDTNSPLHF | TGTGCCAGCTCACCCCGGGACACCAATTCACCCCTCCACTTT
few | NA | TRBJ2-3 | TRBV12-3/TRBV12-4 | CASSLLSGTDTQYF | TGTGCCAGCAGTTTACTTAGTGGCACAGATACGCAGTATTTT
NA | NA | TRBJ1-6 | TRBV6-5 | CASSAFRHNYNSPLHF | TGTGCCAGCAGTGCCTTCCGGCACAATTATAATTCACCCCTCCACTTT
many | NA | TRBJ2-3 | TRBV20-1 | CSARDSGRASTDTQYF | TGCAGTGCTAGAGACTCGGGCAGGGCGAGCACAGATACGCAGTATTTT
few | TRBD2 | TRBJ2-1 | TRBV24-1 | CATSESGLAGGSSYNEQFF | TGTGCCACCAGTGAATCGGGACTAGCGGGGGGCTCCTCCTACAATGAGCAGTTCTTC
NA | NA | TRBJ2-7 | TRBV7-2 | CASSLRGFKSYEQYF | TGTGCCAGCAGCTTGAGGGGGTTTAAATCCTACGAGCAGTACTTC
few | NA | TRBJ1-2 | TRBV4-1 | CASSQGDARDGYTF | TGCGCCAGCAGCCAAGGGGACGCCCGGGATGGCTACACCTTC
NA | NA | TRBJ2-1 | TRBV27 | CASSLNRMSGEQFF | TGTGCCAGCAGTTTAAACAGGATGTCCGGGGAGCAGTTCTTC
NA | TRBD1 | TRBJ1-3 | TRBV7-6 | CASSLSQTGPPFSGNTIYF | TGTGCCAGCAGCTTATCCCAGACAGGGCCCCCTTTCTCTGGAAACACCATATATTTT
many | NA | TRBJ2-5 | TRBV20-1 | CSAGQSGGTQYF | TGCAGTGCTGGACAGTCCGGGGGGACCCAGTACTTC
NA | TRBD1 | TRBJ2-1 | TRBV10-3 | CASRDRDLNEQFF | TGTGCCAGCCGGGACAGGGATTTGAATGAGCAGTTCTTC
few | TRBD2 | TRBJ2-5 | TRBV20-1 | CSARAASGVQETQYF | TGCAGTGCTAGAGCGGCTAGCGGGGTTCAAGAGACCCAGTACTTC
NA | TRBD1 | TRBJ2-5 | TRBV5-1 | CASSRTGGAGQETQYF | TGCGCCAGCAGCAGAACAGGGGGCGCGGGTCAAGAGACCCAGTACTTC
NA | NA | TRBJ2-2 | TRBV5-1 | CASSLHRENTGELFF | TGCGCCAGCAGCTTACACAGGGAGAACACCGGGGAGCTGTTTTTT
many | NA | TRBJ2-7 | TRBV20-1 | CSARLGEYEQYF | TGCAGTGCCAGGCTCGGGGAATACGAGCAGTACTTC
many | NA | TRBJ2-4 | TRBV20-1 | CSARKVSGVREENIQYF | TGCAGTGCTAGGAAAGTGTCAGGGGTCCGCGAAGAAAACATTCAGTACTTC
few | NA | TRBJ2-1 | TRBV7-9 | CASSLGGGRGEQFF | TGTGCCAGCAGCTTAGGCGGAGGGCGGGGTGAGCAGTTCTTC
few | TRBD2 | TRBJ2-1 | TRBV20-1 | CSASSRGGRWNEQFF | TGCAGTGCCAGCTCGCGGGGGGGGCGTTGGAATGAGCAGTTCTTC
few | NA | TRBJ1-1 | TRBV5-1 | CASSLTRYQMNTEAFF | TGCGCCAGCAGCTTGACCAGGTACCAAATGAACACTGAAGCTTTCTTT
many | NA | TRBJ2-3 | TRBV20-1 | CSARDPERAAQYF | TGCAGTGCTAGAGATCCGGAGCGAGCGGCGCAGTATTTT
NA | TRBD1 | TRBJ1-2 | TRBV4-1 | CASSHLDRATNYGYTF | TGCGCCAGCAGCCACCTTGACAGGGCGACTAACTATGGCTACACCTTC
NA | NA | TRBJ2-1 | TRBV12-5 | CASVPWDNEQFF | TGTGCTAGTGTTCCCTGGGACAATGAGCAGTTCTTC
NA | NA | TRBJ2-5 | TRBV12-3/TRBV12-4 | CASSLFGLNQETQYF | TGTGCCAGCAGTTTATTTGGACTGAACCAAGAGACCCAGTACTTC
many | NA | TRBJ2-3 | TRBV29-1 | CSELHLDTQYF | TGCAGCGAACTCCACCTGGATACGCAGTATTTT
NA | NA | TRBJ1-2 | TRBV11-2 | CASRLSGSRDGYTF | TGTGCCAGCAGGTTGTCAGGGTCTCGGGATGGCTACACCTTC
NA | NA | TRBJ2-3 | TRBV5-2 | CASSPGTGSLSTDTQYF | TGTGCCAGCAGCCCGGGGACAGGGTCACTTAGCACAGATACGCAGTATTTT
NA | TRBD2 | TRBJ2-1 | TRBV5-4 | CASIREGAGRGEQFF | TGTGCCAGCATCAGGGAGGGAGCTGGACGTGGTGAGCAGTTCTTC
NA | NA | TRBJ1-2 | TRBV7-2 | CASSPARANYGYTF | TGTGCCAGCAGCCCAGCTAGAGCTAACTATGGCTACACCTTC
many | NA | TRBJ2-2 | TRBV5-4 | CASSFGRGELFF | TGTGCCAGCAGCTTCGGGCGGGGGGAGCTGTTTTTT
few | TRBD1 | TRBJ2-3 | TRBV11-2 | CASSPPTGMISTDTQYF | TGTGCCAGCAGCCCTCCGACAGGGATGATTAGCACAGATACGCAGTATTTT
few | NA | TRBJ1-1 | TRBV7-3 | CASSPTTGRGNTEAFF | TGTGCCAGCAGCCCTACGACGGGACGCGGAAACACTGAAGCTTTCTTT